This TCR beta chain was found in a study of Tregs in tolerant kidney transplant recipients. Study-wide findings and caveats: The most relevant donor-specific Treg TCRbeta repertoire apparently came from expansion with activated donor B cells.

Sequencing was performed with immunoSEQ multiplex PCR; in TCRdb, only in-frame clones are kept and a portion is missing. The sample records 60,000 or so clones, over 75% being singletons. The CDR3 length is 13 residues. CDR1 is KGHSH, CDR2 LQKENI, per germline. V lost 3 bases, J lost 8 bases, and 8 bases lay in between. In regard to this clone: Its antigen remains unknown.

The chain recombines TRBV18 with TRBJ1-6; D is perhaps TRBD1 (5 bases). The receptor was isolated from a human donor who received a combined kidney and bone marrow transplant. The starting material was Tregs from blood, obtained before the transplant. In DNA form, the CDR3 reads TGTGCCAGCTCACCGGCCAGGGATTCACCCCTCCACTTT. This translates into CASSPARDSPLHF.